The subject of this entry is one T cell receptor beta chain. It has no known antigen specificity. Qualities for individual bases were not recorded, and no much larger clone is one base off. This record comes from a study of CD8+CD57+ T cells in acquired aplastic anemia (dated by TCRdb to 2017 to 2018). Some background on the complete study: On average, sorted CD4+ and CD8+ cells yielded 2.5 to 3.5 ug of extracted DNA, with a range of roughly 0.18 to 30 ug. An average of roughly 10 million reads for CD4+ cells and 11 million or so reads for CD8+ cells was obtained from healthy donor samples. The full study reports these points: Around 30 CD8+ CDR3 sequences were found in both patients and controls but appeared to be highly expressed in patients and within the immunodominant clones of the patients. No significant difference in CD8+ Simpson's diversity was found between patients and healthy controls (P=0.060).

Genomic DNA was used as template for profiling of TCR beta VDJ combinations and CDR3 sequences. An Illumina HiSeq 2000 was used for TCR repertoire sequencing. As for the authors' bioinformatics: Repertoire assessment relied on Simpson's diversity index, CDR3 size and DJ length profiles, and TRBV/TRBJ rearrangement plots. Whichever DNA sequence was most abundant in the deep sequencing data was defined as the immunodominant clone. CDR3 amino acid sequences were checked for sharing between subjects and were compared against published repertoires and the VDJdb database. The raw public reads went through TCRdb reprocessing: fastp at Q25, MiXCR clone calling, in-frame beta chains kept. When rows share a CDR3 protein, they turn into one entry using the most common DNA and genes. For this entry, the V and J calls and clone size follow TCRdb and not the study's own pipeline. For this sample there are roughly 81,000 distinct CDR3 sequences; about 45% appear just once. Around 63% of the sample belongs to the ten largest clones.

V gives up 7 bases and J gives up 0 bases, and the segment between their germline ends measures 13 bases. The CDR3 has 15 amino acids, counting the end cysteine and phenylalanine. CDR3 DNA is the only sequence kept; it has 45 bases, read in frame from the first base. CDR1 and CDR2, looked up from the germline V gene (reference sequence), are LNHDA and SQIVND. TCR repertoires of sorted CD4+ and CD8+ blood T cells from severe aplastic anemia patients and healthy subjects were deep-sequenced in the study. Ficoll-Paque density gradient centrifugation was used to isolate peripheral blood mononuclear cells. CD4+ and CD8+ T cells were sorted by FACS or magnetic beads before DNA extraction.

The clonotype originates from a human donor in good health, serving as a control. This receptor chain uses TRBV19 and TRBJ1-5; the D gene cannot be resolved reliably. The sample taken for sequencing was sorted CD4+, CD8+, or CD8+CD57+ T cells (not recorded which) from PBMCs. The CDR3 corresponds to CASKVSSNSNQPQHF. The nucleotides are TGTGCCAGTAAGGTCAGCTCCAATAGCAATCAGCCCCAGCATTTT.